The rows below give T cell receptor beta chains drawn from one sample of a study of neoadjuvant anti-PD-1 for oral cavity cancer. TCRdb keeps only in-frame clones here, not all; method: immunoSEQ multiplex PCR. The repertoire holds roughly 15,000 clones, with 60% to 80% as singletons. The sample was PBMCs, taken before nivolumab (anti-PD-1) treatment. The source of these receptors is a person aged 40 to 85 with oral cavity squamous cell carcinoma. CDR3s include the opening cysteine and the closing phenylalanine or tryptophan. Fields, in order: CDR3 length, clone size, D gene, J gene, V gene, CDR3 DNA, CDR3 protein. D genes are given only for firm matches. Only part of the rows carry a size: once, few, many, or a class if the clone is expanded.

>15|-|-|TRBJ1-5|TRBV6-4
TGTGCCAGCAGTCAACAATTCAATAGCAATCAGCCCCAGCATTTT
CASSQQFNSNQPQHF
>14|-|TRBD2|TRBJ2-7|TRBV7-6
TGTGCCAGCAGCTTAGCGGGAGGGCCACTCGAGCAGTACTTC
CASSLAGGPLEQYF
>13|-|-|TRBJ1-2|TRBV6-5
TGTGCCAGCACCAGCAAGGGGAGCTATGGCTACACCTTC
CASTSKGSYGYTF
>14|-|-|TRBJ1-2|TRBV6-5
TGTGCCAGCAGCTCCCGTGGACAAGCGAGTGGCTACACCTTC
CASSSRGQASGYTF
>15|-|TRBD2|TRBJ2-1|TRBV5-1
TGCGCCAGCAGCTCCTCCGGGACTAGGAGCCATGAGCAGTTCTTC
CASSSSGTRSHEQFF
>13|few|-|TRBJ1-1|TRBV5-1
TGCGCCAGCAGCTTGGCCGGGGGCGGTGAAGCTTTCTTT
CASSLAGGGEAFF
>17|-|TRBD2|TRBJ2-2|TRBV11-3
TGTGCCAGCAGCTCGACTAGCGGGAGGCTAAACACCGGGGAGCTGTTTTTT
CASSSTSGRLNTGELFF
>13|-|TRBD1|TRBJ2-1|TRBV5-5
TGTGCCAGCAGCTTTGGGACAGGGGGCGAGCAGTTCTTC
CASSFGTGGEQFF
>13|hyperexpanded|-|TRBJ2-3|TRBV6-4
TGTGCCAGCAGTGACGGGAGCACAGATACGCAGTATTTT
CASSDGSTDTQYF
>14|-|-|TRBJ1-1|TRBV5-1
TGCGCCAGCAGCCAGTTCGACATGAACACTGAAGCTTTCTTT
CASSQFDMNTEAFF
>15|few|TRBD1|TRBJ1-2|TRBV19
TGTGCCAGTAGTGCCGGGACAGGGATTAACTATGGCTACACCTTC
CASSAGTGINYGYTF
>13|-|-|TRBJ2-3|TRBV30
TGTGCCTGGAGTGTACGTCGGGCAGATACGCAGTATTTT
CAWSVRRADTQYF
>13|-|-|TRBJ2-5|TRBV5-4
TGTGCCAGCAGCTTGGGGCTTGTAGAGACCCAGTACTTC
CASSLGLVETQYF
>14|once|-|TRBJ2-7|TRBV7-9
TGTGCCAGCAGTTCGTCAGGGGTAACCTACGAGCAGTACTTC
CASSSSGVTYEQYF
>13|few|-|TRBJ1-5|TRBV29-1
TGCAGCGTTGAAACCGGCAGGGACCAGCCCCAGCATTTT
CSVETGRDQPQHF
>15|-|TRBD2|TRBJ2-7|TRBV6-5
TGTGCCAGCACCGAGTCCGAGAGCGGGAGGTACGAGCAGTACTTC
CASTESESGRYEQYF
>13|-|TRBD1|TRBJ2-3|TRBV6-6
TGTGCCAGCAGTGGTGGACAGGACAATACGCAGTATTTT
CASSGGQDNTQYF
>11|-|-|TRBJ2-1|TRBV2
TGTGCCAGCAGCAGGGACATCAGAGAGTTCTTC
CASSRDIREFF
>15|-|TRBD1|TRBJ2-1|TRBV2
TGTGCCAGCAGTTTCCGGGACAGGGATGAGAATGAGCAGTTCTTC
CASSFRDRDENEQFF
>14|-|-|TRBJ1-5|TRBV11-2
TGTGCCAGCAGCTTAGAGGGGGGCGGTCAGCCCCAGCATTTT
CASSLEGGGQPQHF
>16|-|TRBD2|TRBJ2-1|TRBV9
TGTGCCAGCAGCCCGTCGACGGCTAGCGGGAACAATGAGCAGTTCTTC
CASSPSTASGNNEQFF
>17|-|TRBD1|TRBJ2-2|TRBV11-2
TGTGCCAGCAGCTTAAGATCTGGGACAGGGGGCATCGGGGAGCTGTTTTTT
CASSLRSGTGGIGELFF
>15|-|-|TRBJ1-1|TRBV6-1
TGTGCCAGCAGTGAATATGGGACACCCAACACTGAAGCTTTCTTT
CASSEYGTPNTEAFF
>13|-|TRBD1|TRBJ1-5|TRBV2
TGTGCCAGCAGTCTCGACAGGGATCAGCCCCAGCATTTT
CASSLDRDQPQHF
>16|-|TRBD1|TRBJ2-7|TRBV14
TGTGCCAGCAGCCCCTTCCCGGGACAGGGCTCCTACGAGCAGTACTTC
CASSPFPGQGSYEQYF
>18|-|-|TRBJ2-1|TRBV9
TGTGCCAGCAGCGTAGGTCTCCCGGGGGGCATCGGATACAATGAGCAGTTCTTC
CASSVGLPGGIGYNEQFF
>13|few|-|TRBJ2-7|TRBV15
TGTGCCACCAGCAGACAAACAGGGTTCGAGCAGTACTTC
CATSRQTGFEQYF
>12|-|-|TRBJ2-3|TRBV9
TGTGCCAGCAGCGCCATACAGGATACGCAGTATTTT
CASSAIQDTQYF
>12|-|-|TRBJ2-5|TRBV6-1
TGTGCCAGCAGAGCCGGGGTGGAGACCCAGTACTTC
CASRAGVETQYF
>13|-|-|TRBJ1-1|TRBV5-6
TGTGCCAGCAGCTTAAGCGGAGGCACTGAAGCTTTCTTT
CASSLSGGTEAFF
>12|few|-|TRBJ2-3|TRBV10-2
TGCGCCAGCAGTTACAGCACAGATACGCAGTATTTT
CASSYSTDTQYF
>13|-|-|TRBJ2-2|TRBV30
TGTGCCTGGAGCAGAGTTAACACCGGGGAGCTGTTTTTT
CAWSRVNTGELFF
>17|-|-|TRBJ2-2|TRBV25-1
TGTGCCAGCAGTAGAGCCCTAGGGGGGCCCCGAGGCGGGGAGCTGTTTTTT
CASSRALGGPRGGELFF
>12|-|-|TRBJ1-1|TRBV6-4
TGTGCCAGCGATAACAGGAACACTGAAGCTTTCTTT
CASDNRNTEAFF
>15|few|-|TRBJ2-1|TRBV19
TGTGCCAGTAGTACCTCGGGGGTGTCGAACAATGAGCAGTTCTTC
CASSTSGVSNNEQFF
>12|-|-|TRBJ2-7|TRBV19
TGTGCCAGTACCGATCGGGTTGGCGAGCAGTACTTC
CASTDRVGEQYF
>13|-|TRBD2|TRBJ2-7|TRBV6-5
TGTGCCAGCGGGCAGCGGGAGGGGTACGAGCAGTACTTC
CASGQREGYEQYF
>14|-|TRBD2|TRBJ2-1|TRBV6-5
TGTGCCAGCAGGAAAGCGGGAACCTACAATGAGCAGTTCTTC
CASRKAGTYNEQFF
>16|-|-|TRBJ2-7|TRBV6-5
TGTGCCAGCAGTTATTCCCCCATTTCGACAGTGAGGGAGCAGTACTTC
CASSYSPISTVREQYF
>13|-|-|TRBJ2-7|TRBV14
TGTGCCAGCAGACCTCAGGCAGGGATCGAGCAGTACTTC
CASRPQAGIEQYF
>15|few|TRBD2|TRBJ2-7|TRBV11-2
TGTGCCAGCACCCCACGTGGAGCGGGAGACTACGAGCAGTACTTC
CASTPRGAGDYEQYF
>12|-|-|TRBJ2-5|TRBV29-1
TGCAGCGCTCTAGGCTTTCAAGAGACCCAGTACTTC
CSALGFQETQYF
>14|-|-|TRBJ2-1|TRBV2
TGTGCCAGCAGTGAAGATGGCGCCCGGACGACGGAGTTCTTC
CASSEDGARTTEFF
>15|-|-|TRBJ1-4|TRBV6-5
TGTGCCAGCAGTTACTCACGGGGAACGGCTGAAAAACTGTTTTTT
CASSYSRGTAEKLFF
>15|-|TRBD1|TRBJ2-1|TRBV5-1
TGCGCCAGCAGCCCAGGACAGGATTACTACAATGAGCAGTTCTTC
CASSPGQDYYNEQFF
>17|-|TRBD1|TRBJ2-5|TRBV19
TGTGCCAGTAGTCCACGCCAGGGACAGGGCTACCAAGAGACCCAGTACTTC
CASSPRQGQGYQETQYF
>15|-|-|TRBJ2-7|TRBV11-2
TGTGCCAGCAGAGAAATGACCGGACATCAGGACGAGCAGTACTTC
CASREMTGHQDEQYF
>14|few|-|TRBJ2-7|TRBV10-3
TGTGCCATCAGTGTGGAGACAGCTTCCTACGAGCAGTACTTC
CAISVETASYEQYF
>15|-|TRBD2|TRBJ2-7|TRBV29-1
TGCAGCGTTGAAGATGGGCTAGCGGGAGTCTACGAGCAGTACTTC
CSVEDGLAGVYEQYF